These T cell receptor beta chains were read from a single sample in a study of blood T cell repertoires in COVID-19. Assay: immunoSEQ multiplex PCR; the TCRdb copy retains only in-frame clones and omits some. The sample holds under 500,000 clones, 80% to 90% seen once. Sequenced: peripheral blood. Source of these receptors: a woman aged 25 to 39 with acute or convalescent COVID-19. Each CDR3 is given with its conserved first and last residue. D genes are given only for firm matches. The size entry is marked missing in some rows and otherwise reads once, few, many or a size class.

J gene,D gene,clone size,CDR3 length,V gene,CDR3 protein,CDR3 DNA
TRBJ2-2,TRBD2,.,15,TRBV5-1,CASSLQRGDTGELFF,TGCGCCAGCAGCTTGCAGCGGGGGGACACCGGGGAGCTGTTTTTT
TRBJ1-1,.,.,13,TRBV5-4,CASSMRPLDEAFF,TGTGCCAGCAGCATGAGGCCCTTGGATGAAGCTTTCTTT
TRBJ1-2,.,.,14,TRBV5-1,CASSLVGQAYGYTF,TGCGCCAGCAGCTTGGTCGGTCAGGCCTATGGCTACACCTTC
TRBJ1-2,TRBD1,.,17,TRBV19,CASSARGQGVLNYGYTF,TGTGCCAGTAGTGCGCGCGGACAGGGCGTCTTAAACTATGGCTACACCTTC
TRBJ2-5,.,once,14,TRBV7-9,CASSLGGILETQYF,TGTGCCAGCAGCTTAGGCGGCATTCTGGAGACCCAGTACTTC
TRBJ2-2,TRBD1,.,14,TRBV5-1,CASSWTGFAGELFF,TGCGCCAGCAGCTGGACAGGGTTCGCCGGGGAGCTGTTTTTT
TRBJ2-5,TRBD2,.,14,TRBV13,CASSRRGGRETQYF,TGTGCCAGCAGCCGTCGGGGGGGCCGTGAGACCCAGTACTTC
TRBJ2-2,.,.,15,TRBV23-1,CARVHTQGITGELFF,TGCGCCAGAGTTCACACACAGGGAATCACCGGGGAGCTATTTTTT
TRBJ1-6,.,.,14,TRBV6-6,CASSPTYYNSPLHF,TGTGCCAGCAGTCCTACGTACTATAATTCACCCCTCCACTTT
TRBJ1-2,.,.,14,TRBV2,CASSDRGENYGYTF,TGTGCCAGCAGTGATCGGGGGGAGAACTATGGCTACACCTTC
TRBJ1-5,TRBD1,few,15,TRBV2,CASSEVGTGDQPQHF,TGTGCCAGCAGTGAAGTCGGGACAGGGGATCAGCCCCAGCATTTT
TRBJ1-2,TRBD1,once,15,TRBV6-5,CASGPNRQGPYGYTF,TGTGCCAGCGGCCCCAACCGACAGGGACCCTATGGCTACACCTTC
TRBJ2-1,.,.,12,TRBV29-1,CSVLGGSDEQFF,TGCAGCGTTTTAGGAGGGAGCGATGAGCAGTTCTTC
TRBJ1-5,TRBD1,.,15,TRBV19,CASSIDRASNQPQHF,TGTGCCAGTAGTATCGACAGGGCTAGCAATCAGCCCCAGCATTTT
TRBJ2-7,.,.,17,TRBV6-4,CASSEPRCREGPYEQYF,TGTGCCAGCAGTGAACCCAGGTGCAGGGAAGGGCCTTACGAGCAGTACTTC
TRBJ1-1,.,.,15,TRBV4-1,CASSQEEFLSTEAFF,TGCGCCAGCAGCCAAGAAGAGTTTCTGAGCACTGAAGCTTTCTTT
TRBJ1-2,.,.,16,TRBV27,CASSSQQGFRDYGYTF,TGTGCCAGCAGTTCCCAACAGGGTTTTAGGGACTATGGCTACACCTTC
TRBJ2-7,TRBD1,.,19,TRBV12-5,CASGLTLGTGGPGYLEQYF,TGTGCTAGTGGCTTAACCCTCGGGACAGGGGGCCCGGGGTACCTCGAGCAGTACTTC
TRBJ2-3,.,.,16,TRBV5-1,CASSLRPTELTDTQYF,TGCGCCAGCAGCTTGCGACCGACAGAGCTCACAGATACGCAGTATTTT
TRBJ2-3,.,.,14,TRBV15,CATNASPGTDTQYF,TGTGCCACCAACGCGTCCCCGGGGACAGATACGCAGTATTTT
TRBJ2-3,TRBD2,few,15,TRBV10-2,CASSVIAGINDTQYF,TGCGCCAGCAGTGTTATAGCGGGGATCAACGATACGCAGTATTTT
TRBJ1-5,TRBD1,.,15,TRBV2,CASSDRGLSNQPQHF,TGTGCCAGCAGCGACAGGGGGCTTAGCAATCAGCCCCAGCATTTT
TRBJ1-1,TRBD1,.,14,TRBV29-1,CSVVGGQGASEAFF,TGCAGCGTTGTGGGCGGACAGGGGGCTTCAGAAGCTTTCTTT
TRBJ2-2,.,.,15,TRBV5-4,CASSLDSSPTGELFF,TGTGCCAGCAGCTTAGACTCAAGCCCCACCGGGGAGCTGTTTTTT
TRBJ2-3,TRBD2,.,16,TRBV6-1,CASSEQGLAGTDTQYF,TGTGCCAGCAGTGAACAAGGACTAGCGGGCACAGATACGCAGTATTTT
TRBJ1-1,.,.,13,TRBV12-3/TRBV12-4,CASSLAAGSEAFF,TGTGCCAGCAGTTTAGCTGCAGGGTCTGAAGCTTTCTTT
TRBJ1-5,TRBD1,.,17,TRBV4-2,CASSQEPGQGLDQPQHF,TGTGCCAGCAGCCAGGAACCGGGACAGGGCCTTGATCAGCCCCAGCATTTT
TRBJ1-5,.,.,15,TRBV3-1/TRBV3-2,CASSQSGNFNQPQHF,TGTGCCAGCAGCCAATCGGGGAACTTCAATCAGCCCCAGCATTTT
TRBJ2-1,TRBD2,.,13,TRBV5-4,CASSLAGGNEQFF,TGTGCCAGCAGCTTGGCGGGGGGCAATGAGCAGTTCTTC
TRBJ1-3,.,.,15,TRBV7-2,CASSLSGSSGNTIYF,TGTGCCAGCAGCTTATCTGGCAGCTCTGGAAACACCATATATTTT
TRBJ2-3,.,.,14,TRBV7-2,CASSSRALADTQYF,TGTGCCAGCAGCTCCCGTGCGCTTGCAGATACGCAGTATTTT
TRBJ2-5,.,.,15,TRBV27,CASSLGGAAQETQYF,TGTGCCAGCAGTCTAGGTGGGGCAGCACAAGAGACCCAGTACTTC
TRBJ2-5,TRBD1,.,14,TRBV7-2,CASSSRGWRETQYF,TGTGCCAGCAGCTCCAGGGGGTGGAGAGAGACCCAGTACTTC
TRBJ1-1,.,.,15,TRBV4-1,CASSQRQIMNTEAFF,TGCGCCAGCAGCCAGAGACAGATAATGAACACTGAAGCTTTCTTT
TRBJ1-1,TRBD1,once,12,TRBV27,CATRDSRTEAFF,TGTGCCACCAGGGACAGCCGGACTGAAGCTTTCTTT
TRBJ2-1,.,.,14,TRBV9,CASSVATDYNEQFF,TGTGCCAGCAGCGTAGCGACAGACTACAATGAGCAGTTCTTC
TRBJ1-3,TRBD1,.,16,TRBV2,CASSGRSRGPGNTIYF,TGTGCCAGCAGTGGACGAAGCAGGGGGCCTGGAAACACCATATATTTT
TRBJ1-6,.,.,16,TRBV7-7,CASSPAADRVNSPLHF,TGTGCCAGCAGCCCAGCGGCGGACAGAGTTAATTCACCCCTCCACTTT
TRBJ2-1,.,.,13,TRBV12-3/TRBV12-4,CASSTGQYNEQFF,TGTGCCAGCAGTACCGGACAGTACAATGAGCAGTTCTTC
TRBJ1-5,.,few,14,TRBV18,CASSATDSNQPQHF,TGTGCCAGCTCAGCGACAGATAGCAATCAGCCCCAGCATTTT
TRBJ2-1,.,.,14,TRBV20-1,CSASGADYYNEQFF,TGCAGTGCTAGTGGTGCGGATTATTACAATGAGCAGTTCTTC
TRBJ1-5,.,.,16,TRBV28,CASSLGGGGSNQPQHF,TGTGCCAGCAGTTTGGGGGGGGGCGGTTCCAATCAGCCCCAGCATTTT
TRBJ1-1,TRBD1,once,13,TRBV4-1,CASSQRTGDEAFF,TGCGCCAGCAGCCAACGGACAGGGGATGAAGCTTTCTTT
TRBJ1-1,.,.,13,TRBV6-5,CASVGMPGTEAFF,TGTGCCAGCGTTGGTATGCCGGGGACTGAAGCTTTCTTT
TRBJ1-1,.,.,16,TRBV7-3,CASSEGRGLQNTEAFF,TGTGCCAGCAGCGAGGGCAGGGGCCTCCAGAACACTGAAGCTTTCTTT
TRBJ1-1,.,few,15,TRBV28,CASSLYSLGNTEAFF,TGTGCCAGCAGTTTATACAGTTTAGGGAACACTGAAGCTTTCTTT
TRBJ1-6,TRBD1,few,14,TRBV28,CASSHTGGTSPLHF,TGTGCCAGCAGTCATACAGGGGGTACTTCACCCCTCCACTTT
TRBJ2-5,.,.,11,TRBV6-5,CSTGNQETQYF,TGTTCGACAGGCAACCAAGAGACCCAGTACTTC
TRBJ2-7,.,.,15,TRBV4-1,CASSQATTGTYEQYF,TGCGCCAGCAGCCAGGCAACGACGGGAACCTACGAGCAGTACTTC
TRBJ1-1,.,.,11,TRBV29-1,CSVGRNTEAFF,TGCAGCGTTGGGAGGAACACTGAAGCTTTCTTT
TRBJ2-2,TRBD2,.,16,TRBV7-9,CASRPPSGGITGELFF,TGTGCCAGCAGACCACCTAGCGGGGGGATCACCGGGGAGCTGTTTTTT
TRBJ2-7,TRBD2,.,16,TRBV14,CASSHGTSGATYEQYF,TGTGCCAGCAGCCATGGGACTAGCGGGGCAACCTACGAGCAGTACTTC
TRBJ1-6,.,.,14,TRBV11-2,CASSLSGADSPLHF,TGTGCCAGCAGCTTAAGCGGGGCAGATTCACCCCTCCACTTT
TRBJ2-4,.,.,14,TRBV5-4,CASSSSKTENIQYF,TGTGCCAGCAGCTCTTCCAAGACAGAAAACATTCAGTACTTC
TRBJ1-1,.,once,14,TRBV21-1,CASSKGSRNTEAFF,TGTGCCAGCAGCAAAGGGTCCAGGAACACTGAAGCTTTCTTT
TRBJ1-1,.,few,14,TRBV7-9,CASSLSTLNTEAFF,TGTGCCAGCAGCTTATCTACCCTGAACACTGAAGCTTTCTTT
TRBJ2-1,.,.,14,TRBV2,CASSSTSLGTEQFF,TGTGCCAGCAGTTCCACGAGTCTGGGGACAGAGCAGTTCTTC